This T cell receptor (beta chain) was sequenced in a study of blood T cell repertoires in COVID-19. Study summary: Both acute and convalescent COVID-19 samples were obtained from the United States, Italy and Spain. PBMCs, B-cell-depleted T cells, or T cells were the source of the cDNA or gDNA that made up the material.

Germline V gives CDR1 LNHDA, CDR2 SQIVND (reference sequence). V was pared by 5 bases and J by 8 bases, with 6 bases of the junction left unmatched. This CDR3 has 15 amino acids. Participants had their cohort set by participant-reported clinical history. Original processing notes: Estimated nucleated cell counts came from reference gene primer amplification. Produced via immunoSEQ multiplex PCR; TCRdb's table is partial and in-frame only. V and J calls and clone size are those listed in that table; D and trimming were worked out from the DNA. The data contain 320,000 or so clones, less than 90% of them singletons.

The sample comprised PBMCs or T cells enriched from blood (not recorded which). This TCR was recovered from a woman under 40 who had recovered from COVID-19. V gene TRBV19 combines with J gene TRBJ2-1; TRBD2 agrees at 13 bases. In DNA form, the CDR3 reads TGTGCCAGTAGTCTACTAGCGGGGGGGCCTGATGAGCAGTTCTTC. Its protein is CASSLLAGGPDEQFF. Full variable domain (remainder filled in from reference TRBV19 and TRBJ2-1): DGGITQSPKYLFRKEGQNVTLSCEQNLNHDAMYWYRQDPGQGLRLIYYSQIVNDFQKGDIAEGYSVSREKKESFPLTVTSAQKNPTAFYLCASSLLAGGPDEQFFGPGTRLTVL.